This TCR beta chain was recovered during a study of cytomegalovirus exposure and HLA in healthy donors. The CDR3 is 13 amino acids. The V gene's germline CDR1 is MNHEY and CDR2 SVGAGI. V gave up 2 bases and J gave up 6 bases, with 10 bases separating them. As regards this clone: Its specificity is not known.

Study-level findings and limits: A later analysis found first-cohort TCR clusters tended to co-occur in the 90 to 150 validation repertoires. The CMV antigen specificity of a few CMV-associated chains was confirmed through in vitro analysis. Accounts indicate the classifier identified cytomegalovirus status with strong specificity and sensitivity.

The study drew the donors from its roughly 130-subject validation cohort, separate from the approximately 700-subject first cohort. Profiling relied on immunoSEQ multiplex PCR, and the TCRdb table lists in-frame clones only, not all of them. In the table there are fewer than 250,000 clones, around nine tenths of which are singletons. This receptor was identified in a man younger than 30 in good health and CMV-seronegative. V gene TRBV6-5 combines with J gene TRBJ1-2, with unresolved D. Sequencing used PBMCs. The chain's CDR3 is CASSYGYADGYTF. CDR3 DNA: TGTGCCAGCAGTTACGGGTATGCGGATGGCTACACCTTC.